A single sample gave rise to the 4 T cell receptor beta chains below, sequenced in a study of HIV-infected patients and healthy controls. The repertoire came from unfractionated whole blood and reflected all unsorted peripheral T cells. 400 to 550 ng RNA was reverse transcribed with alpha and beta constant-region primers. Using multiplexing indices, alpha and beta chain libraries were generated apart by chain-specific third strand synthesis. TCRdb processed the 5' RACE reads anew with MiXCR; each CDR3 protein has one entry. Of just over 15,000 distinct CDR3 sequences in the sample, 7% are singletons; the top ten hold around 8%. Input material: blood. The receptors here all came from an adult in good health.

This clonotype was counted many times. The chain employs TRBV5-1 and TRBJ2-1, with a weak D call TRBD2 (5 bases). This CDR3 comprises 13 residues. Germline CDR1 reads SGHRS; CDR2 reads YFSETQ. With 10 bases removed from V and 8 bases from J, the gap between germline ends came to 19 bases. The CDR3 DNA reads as TGCGCCTCCGCCGGACTGCCCTTGGATGAGCAGTTCTTC. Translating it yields CASAGLPLDEQFF.

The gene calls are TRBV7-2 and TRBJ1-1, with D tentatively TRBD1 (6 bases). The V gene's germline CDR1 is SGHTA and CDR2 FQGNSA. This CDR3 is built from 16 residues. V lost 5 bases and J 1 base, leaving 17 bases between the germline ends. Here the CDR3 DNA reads TGTGCCAGCAGCCAACGGGGGGGCCTGACGAACACTGAAGCTTTCTTT. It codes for CASSQRGGLTNTEAFF.

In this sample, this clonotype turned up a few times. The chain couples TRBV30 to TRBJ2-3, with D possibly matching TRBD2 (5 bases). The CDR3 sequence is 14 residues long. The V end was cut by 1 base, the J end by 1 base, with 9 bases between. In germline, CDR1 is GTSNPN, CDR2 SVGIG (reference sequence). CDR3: CAWSGGGGTDTQYF. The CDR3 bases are TGTGCCTGGAGTGGCGGAGGAGGCACAGATACGCAGTATTTT.

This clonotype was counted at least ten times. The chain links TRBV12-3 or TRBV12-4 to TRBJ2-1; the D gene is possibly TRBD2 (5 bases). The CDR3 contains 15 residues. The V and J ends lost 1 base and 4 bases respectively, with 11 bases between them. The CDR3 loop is CASSLEPGSYNEQFF. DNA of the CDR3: TGTGCCAGCAGTTTAGAGCCGGGATCATACAATGAGCAGTTCTTC.